The 12 T cell receptor beta chains in this list originate from one sample, sequenced in a study of PD-L1 blockade in urothelial cancer. Repertoires were generated with immunoSEQ multiplex PCR, while TCRdb's copy carries only in-frame clones and drops some. The table records around 33,000 clones, 80% to 90% of them present only once. Noted time point: pretreatment peripheral blood. The starting material was PBMCs, obtained around atezolizumab (anti-PD-L1) treatment. The receptors here all came from a man in his fifties or sixties with urothelial cancer.

V gene TRBV2 combines with J gene TRBJ2-2, with TRBD2 matching 7 bases. J lost 0 bases, V lost 8 bases, and 6 bases had no gene match. Per the germline V gene, CDR1 is SNHLY and CDR2 is FYNNEI. This CDR3 comprises 15 residues. Written as DNA, the CDR3 is TGTGCCAGCGGGAGGGACGGTGCGAACACCGGGGAGCTGTTTTTT. It encodes CASGRDGANTGELFF. Full variable domain (remainder filled in from reference TRBV2 and TRBJ2-2): EPEVTQTPSHQVTQMGQEVILRCVPISNHLYFYWYRQILGQKVEFLVSFYNNEISEKSEIFDDQFSVERPDGSNFTLKIRSTKLEDSAMYFCASGRDGANTGELFFGEGSRLTVL.

The chain is built from TRBV18 and TRBJ2-7, with a tentative D call TRBD1 (5 bases). Germline V gene lookup returns CDR1 KGHSH and CDR2 LQKENI. This CDR3 has 16 amino acids. V was clipped by 0 bases and J by 2 bases, with 14 bases between them. CDR3 in DNA: TGTGCCAGCTCACCACCTCAGGGAAGAGCTACCTACGAGCAGTACTTC. Protein product: CASSPPQGRATYEQYF.

This sequence joins TRBV5-8 and TRBJ1-1, with a possible D match to TRBD1 (6 bases). Germline V gives CDR1 SGHTS, CDR2 YDEGEE. CDR3 length equals 15 residues. V was cut by 3 bases and J by 4 bases, with 16 bases left in between. CDR3 sequence reads: CASSSRGGRGTEAFF. In DNA form, the CDR3 reads TGTGCCAGCAGCTCGCGGGGGGGGCGAGGCACTGAAGCTTTCTTT.

The chain uses TRBV27 and TRBJ1-4; D uncertain. CDR1 is MNHEY, CDR2 SMNVEV, per germline (reference sequence). V was clipped by 5 bases and J by 11 bases, with 21 bases between them. The CDR3 contains 15 residues. This CDR3 reads CASSPLARPTGKLFF. For the CDR3, the DNA is TGTGCCAGCAGTCCCCTAGCCCGCCCCACCGGCAAACTGTTTTTT.

V usage is TRBV6-4 and J usage is TRBJ2-3, with 7 bases identical to TRBD2. CDR1 is MRHNA and CDR2 is SNTAGT in the germline V gene. The CDR3 loop spans 14 amino acids. Unmatched junction bases numbered 2, after V lost 4 bases and J lost 1 base. The CDR3 DNA sequence: TGTGCCAGCAGTGCGGCGGGGGGCACAGATACGCAGTATTTT. Residues: CASSAAGGTDTQYF.

V gene TRBV5-1 combines with J gene TRBJ2-7, with TRBD2 identical over 13 bases. This CDR3 is 17 amino acids long. V shed 4 bases and J 4 bases; nucleotides not matched to a gene: 11. Germline CDR1 is SGHRS and CDR2 is YFSETQ. CDR3 nucleotides: TGCGCCAGCAGCCCCGGACTAGCGGGGGACCAAATATACGAGCAGTACTTC. Protein sequence: CASSPGLAGDQIYEQYF.

The rearrangement links TRBV5-1 to TRBJ2-3; 9 nucleotides match TRBD1. Germline V gene sequence: CDR1 SGHRS, CDR2 YFSETQ. The length of the CDR3 is 15 residues. V trimming: 2 bases; J trimming: 3 bases; junction bases outside the gene matches: 4. CDR3 sequence: CASSFRDRATDTQYF. The DNA for the CDR3 is TGCGCCAGCAGCTTCCGGGACAGGGCGACAGATACGCAGTATTTT.

The gene calls are TRBV4-1 and TRBJ1-2; tentative D call: TRBD1 (6 bases). Germline V gene lookup returns CDR1 MGHRA and CDR2 YSYEKL. The V end lost 0 bases, the J end lost 4 bases, and 12 bases lay between the germline ends. The CDR3 runs to 15 residues. The CDR3 nucleotides are TGCGCCAGCAGCCAAGATACGGGGGGCGGCTATGGCTACACCTTC. This translates into CASSQDTGGGYGYTF.

CDR3 DNA sequence: TGTGCCAGCAGCTTGGGTATGTTGGAGGAGCAGTACTTC. Translated, it gives CASSLGMLEEQYF. The V gene is TRBV11-2, the J gene TRBJ2-7; D is undetermined. The CDR3 spans 13 residues. The germline V gene has CDR1 SGHAT and CDR2 FQNNGV. V shed 3 bases and J shed 7 bases, with 13 bases lying between them.

The chain carries TRBV19 and TRBJ2-5, with a tentative D call TRBD1 (6 bases). CDR1 is LNHDA and CDR2 is SQIVND in the germline V gene (reference sequence). V shed 9 bases and J shed 5 bases, with 25 bases lying between them. The length of the CDR3 is 16 residues. CDR3 coding DNA: TGTGCCAGAAAAAAGCCCGACAGGCCCCCCATGGAGACCCAGTACTTC. It encodes CARKKPDRPPMETQYF.

The genes are TRBV28 and TRBJ1-1; 7 nucleotides agree with TRBD1. Trimming cost V 6 bases and J 1 base; bases outside gene matches: 5. Germline-derived CDR1 and CDR2 are MDHEN and SYDVKM. The CDR3 is 14 residues long. This chain's CDR3 is CASRSRQGNTEAFF. The CDR3 nucleotides read TGTGCCAGCAGGTCCAGACAGGGGAACACTGAAGCTTTCTTT.

This clone was detected once. The chain carries TRBV2 and TRBJ2-1, with 15 bases lining up with TRBD2. The CDR3 totals 18 residues. With V trimmed by 6 bases and J by 1 base, 7 bases remained unmatched. The germline V gene has CDR1 SNHLY and CDR2 FYNNEI. CDR3 nucleotide sequence: TGTGCCAGCAGCGAGGGACTAGCGGGGGGCCGGTCCTACAATGAGCAGTTCTTC. Its protein product is CASSEGLAGGRSYNEQFF.